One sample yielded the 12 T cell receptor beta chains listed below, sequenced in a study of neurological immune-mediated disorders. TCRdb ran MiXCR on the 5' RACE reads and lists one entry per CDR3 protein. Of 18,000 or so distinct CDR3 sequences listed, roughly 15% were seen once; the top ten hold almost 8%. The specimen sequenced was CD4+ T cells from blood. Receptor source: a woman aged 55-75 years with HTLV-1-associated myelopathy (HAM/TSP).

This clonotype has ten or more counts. This CDR3 is CSAPRAGQANYGYTF. CDR3 nucleotides: TGCAGTGCCCCAAGGGCAGGACAAGCTAACTATGGCTACACCTTC. The chain couples TRBV20-1 to TRBJ1-2; D might be TRBD1 (5 bases). The V end was cut by 6 bases, the J end by 0 bases, with 17 bases between. The CDR3 length is 15 residues. From germline, CDR1 is DFQATT and CDR2 SNEGSKA (reference sequence).

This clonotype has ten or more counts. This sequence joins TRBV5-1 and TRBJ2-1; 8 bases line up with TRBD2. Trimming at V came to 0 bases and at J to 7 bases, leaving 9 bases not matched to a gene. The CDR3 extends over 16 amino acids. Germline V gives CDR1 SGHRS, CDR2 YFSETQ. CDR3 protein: CASSLAGGTRPNEQFF. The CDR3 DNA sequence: TGCGCCAGCAGCTTGGCCGGGGGGACTAGACCAAATGAGCAGTTCTTC.

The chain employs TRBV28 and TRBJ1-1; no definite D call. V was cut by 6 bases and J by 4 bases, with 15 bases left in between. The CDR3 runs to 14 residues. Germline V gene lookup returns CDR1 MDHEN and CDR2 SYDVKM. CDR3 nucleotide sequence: TGTGCCAGCAGAAACCCATTAGGAGGCACTGAAGCTTTCTTT. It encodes CASRNPLGGTEAFF. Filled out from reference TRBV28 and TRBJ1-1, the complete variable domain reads DVKVTQSSRYLVKRTGEKVFLECVQDMDHENMFWYRQDPGLGLRLIYFSYDVKMKEKGDIPEGYSVSREKKERFSLILESASTNQTSMYLCASRNPLGGTEAFFGQGTRLTVV.

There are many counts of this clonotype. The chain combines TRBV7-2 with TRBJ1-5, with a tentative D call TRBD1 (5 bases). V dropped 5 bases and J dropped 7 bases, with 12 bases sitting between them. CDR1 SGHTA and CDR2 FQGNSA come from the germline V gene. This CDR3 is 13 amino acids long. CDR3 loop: CASSLDSLQPQHF. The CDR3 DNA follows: TGTGCCAGCAGCCTTGACAGTCTACAGCCCCAGCATTTT.

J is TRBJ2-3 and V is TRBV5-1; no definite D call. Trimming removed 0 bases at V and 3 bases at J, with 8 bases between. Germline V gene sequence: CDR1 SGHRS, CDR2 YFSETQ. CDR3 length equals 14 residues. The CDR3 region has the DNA TGCGCCAGCAGCTTGGAAGGCCCAACAGATACGCAGTATTTT. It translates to CASSLEGPTDTQYF.

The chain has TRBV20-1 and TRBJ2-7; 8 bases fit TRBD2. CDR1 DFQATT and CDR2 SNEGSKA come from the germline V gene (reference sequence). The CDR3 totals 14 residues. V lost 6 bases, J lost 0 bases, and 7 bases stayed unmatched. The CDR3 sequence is CSAFRSGVSYEQYF. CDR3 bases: TGCAGTGCGTTTCGTAGCGGGGTCTCCTACGAGCAGTACTTC.

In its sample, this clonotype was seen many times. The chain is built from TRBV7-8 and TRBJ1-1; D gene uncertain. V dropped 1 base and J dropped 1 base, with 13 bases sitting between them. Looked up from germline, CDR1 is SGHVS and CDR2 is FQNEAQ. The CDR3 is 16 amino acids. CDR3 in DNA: TGTGCCAGCAGCTTAGGGCGGCCCTTGTCGAACACTGAAGCTTTCTTT. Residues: CASSLGRPLSNTEAFF.

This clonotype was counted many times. CDR3 nucleotide sequence: TGTGCCAGTAGTATATTGCGGGACGGCACAGATACGCAGTATTTT. Translating gives CASSILRDGTDTQYF. The chain carries TRBV19 and TRBJ2-3; D may be TRBD2 (6 bases). V was pared by 2 bases and J by 1 base, with 10 bases between. Germline V gene data show CDR1 as LNHDA and CDR2 as SQIVND (reference sequence). CDR3 length: 15 amino acids.

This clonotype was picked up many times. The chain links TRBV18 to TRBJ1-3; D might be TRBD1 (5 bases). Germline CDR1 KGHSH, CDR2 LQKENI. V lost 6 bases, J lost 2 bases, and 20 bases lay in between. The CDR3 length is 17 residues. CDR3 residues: CASSPSGTSLTGNTIYF. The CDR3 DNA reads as TGTGCCAGCTCCCCCTCAGGGACCAGTCTCACTGGAAACACCATATATTTT.

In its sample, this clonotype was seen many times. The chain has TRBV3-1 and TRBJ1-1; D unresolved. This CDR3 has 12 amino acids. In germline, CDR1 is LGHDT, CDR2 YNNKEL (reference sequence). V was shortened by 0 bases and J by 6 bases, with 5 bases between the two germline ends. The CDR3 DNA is TGTGCCAGCAGCCAAGATTCCTCTGAAGCTTTCTTT. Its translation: CASSQDSSEAFF. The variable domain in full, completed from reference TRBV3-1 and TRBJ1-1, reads DTAVSQTPKYLVTQMGNDKSIKCEQNLGHDTMYWYKQDSKKFLKIMFSYNNKELIINETVPNRFSPKSPDKAHLNLHINSLELGDSAVYFCASSQDSSEAFFGQGTRLTVV.

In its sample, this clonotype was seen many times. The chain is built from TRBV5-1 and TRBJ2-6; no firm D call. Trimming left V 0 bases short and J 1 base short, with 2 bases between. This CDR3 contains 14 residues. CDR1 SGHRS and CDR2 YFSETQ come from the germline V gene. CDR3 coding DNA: TGCGCCAGCAGCTTGGGGTCTGGGGCCAACGTCCTGACTTTC. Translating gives CASSLGSGANVLTF.

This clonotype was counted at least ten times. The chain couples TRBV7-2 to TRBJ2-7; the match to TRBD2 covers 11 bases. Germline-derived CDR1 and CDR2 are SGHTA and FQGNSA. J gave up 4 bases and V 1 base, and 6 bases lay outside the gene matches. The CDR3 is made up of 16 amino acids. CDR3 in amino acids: CASSLVVSGGGYEQYF. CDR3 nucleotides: TGTGCCAGCAGCTTAGTGGTTAGCGGGGGGGGGTACGAGCAGTACTTC.